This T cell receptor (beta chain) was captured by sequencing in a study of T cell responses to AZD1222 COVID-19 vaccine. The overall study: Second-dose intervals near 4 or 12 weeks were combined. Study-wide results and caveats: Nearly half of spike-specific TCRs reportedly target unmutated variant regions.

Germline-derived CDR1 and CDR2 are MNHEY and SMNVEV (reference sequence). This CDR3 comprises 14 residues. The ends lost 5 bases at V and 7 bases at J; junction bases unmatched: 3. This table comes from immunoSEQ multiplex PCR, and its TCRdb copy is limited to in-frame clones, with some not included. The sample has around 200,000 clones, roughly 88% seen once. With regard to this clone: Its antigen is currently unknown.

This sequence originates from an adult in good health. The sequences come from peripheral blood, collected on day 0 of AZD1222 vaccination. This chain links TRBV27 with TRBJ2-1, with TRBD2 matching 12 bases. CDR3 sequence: CASSTSGRKNEQFF. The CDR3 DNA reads TGTGCCAGCAGTACTAGCGGGAGGAAGAATGAGCAGTTCTTC.